This T cell receptor beta chain was recorded in a study of blood T cell repertoires in COVID-19. Germline CDR1 MNHEY, CDR2 SMNVEV (reference sequence). Trimming stripped 3 bases from V and 3 bases from J, with 12 bases between. The CDR3 extends over 14 amino acids. Repertoires were generated with immunoSEQ multiplex PCR, while TCRdb's copy carries only in-frame clones and drops some. The sample lists around 170,000 clones; about 91% were seen once. This TCR was recovered from a woman in her twenties or thirties with acute or convalescent COVID-19. The sequenced sample consisted of peripheral blood. V gene TRBV27 combines with J gene TRBJ2-7; D is unresolved. CDR3: CASSFLTTGYEQYF. The CDR3 bases are TGTGCCAGCAGTTTCCTAACAACGGGCTACGAGCAGTACTTC.